The present T cell receptor (beta chain) was sequenced within a study of Graves' ophthalmopathy and Graves' hyperthyroidism. V lost 3 bases, J lost 7 bases, and 10 bases stayed unmatched. This CDR3 region has 15 residues. Germline lookup yields CDR1 MNHNS and CDR2 SASEGT. For repertoire sequencing, the TCR beta CDR3 regions were amplified from RNA transcripts. Second-round multiplex PCR followed a first-round RT-PCR using HTBI primers. MiXCR was run by TCRdb on the multiplex PCR reads, yielding one entry per CDR3 protein. Of 400,000 or so distinct CDR3 sequences listed, 15% are singletons. The chain uses TRBV6-1 and TRBJ2-5; 8 nucleotides agree with TRBD2. The TCR sequence derives from a woman under 30 with stable Graves' hyperthyroidism. Specimen: peripheral blood. The CDR3 bases are TGTGCCAGCAGTGACCCCGGGGGGGCCCCCCTGACCCAGTACTTC. It translates to CASSDPGGAPLTQYF.